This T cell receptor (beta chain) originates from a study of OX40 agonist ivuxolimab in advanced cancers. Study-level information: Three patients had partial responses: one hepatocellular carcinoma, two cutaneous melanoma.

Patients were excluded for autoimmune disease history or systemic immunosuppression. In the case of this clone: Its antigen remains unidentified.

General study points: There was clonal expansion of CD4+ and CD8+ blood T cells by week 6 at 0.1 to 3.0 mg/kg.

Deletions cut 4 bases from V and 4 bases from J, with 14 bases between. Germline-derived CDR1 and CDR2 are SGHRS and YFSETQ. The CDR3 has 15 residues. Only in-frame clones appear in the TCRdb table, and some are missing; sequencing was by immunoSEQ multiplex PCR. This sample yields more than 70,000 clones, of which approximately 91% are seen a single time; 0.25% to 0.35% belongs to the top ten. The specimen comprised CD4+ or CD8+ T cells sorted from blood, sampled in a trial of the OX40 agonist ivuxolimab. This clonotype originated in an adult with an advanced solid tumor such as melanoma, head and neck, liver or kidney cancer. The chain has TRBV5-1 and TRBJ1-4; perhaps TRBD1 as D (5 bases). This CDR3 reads CASSTQGSVNEKLFF. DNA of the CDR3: TGCGCCAGCAGCACTCAGGGATCCGTTAATGAAAAACTGTTTTTT.